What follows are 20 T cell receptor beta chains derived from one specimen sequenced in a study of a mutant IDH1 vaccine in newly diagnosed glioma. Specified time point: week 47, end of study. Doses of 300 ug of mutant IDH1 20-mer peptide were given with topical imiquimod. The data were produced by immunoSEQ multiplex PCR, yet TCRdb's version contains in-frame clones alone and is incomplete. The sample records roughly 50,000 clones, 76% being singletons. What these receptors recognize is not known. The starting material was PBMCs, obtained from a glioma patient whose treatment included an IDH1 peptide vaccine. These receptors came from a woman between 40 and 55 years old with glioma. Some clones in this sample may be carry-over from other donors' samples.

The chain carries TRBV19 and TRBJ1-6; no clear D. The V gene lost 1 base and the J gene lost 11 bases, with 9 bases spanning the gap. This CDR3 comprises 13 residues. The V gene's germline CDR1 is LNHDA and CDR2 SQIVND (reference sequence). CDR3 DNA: TGTGCCAGTAGTATAGGGGCAGGAACACCCCTCCACTTT. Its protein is CASSIGAGTPLHF.

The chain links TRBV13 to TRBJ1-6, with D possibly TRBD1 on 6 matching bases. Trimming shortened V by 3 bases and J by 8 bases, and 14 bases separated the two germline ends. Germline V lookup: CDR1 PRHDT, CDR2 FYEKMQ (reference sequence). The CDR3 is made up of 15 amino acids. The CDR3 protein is CASSLYRAEYSPLHF. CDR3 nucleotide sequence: TGTGCCAGCAGCTTGTACAGGGCAGAATATTCACCCCTCCACTTT.

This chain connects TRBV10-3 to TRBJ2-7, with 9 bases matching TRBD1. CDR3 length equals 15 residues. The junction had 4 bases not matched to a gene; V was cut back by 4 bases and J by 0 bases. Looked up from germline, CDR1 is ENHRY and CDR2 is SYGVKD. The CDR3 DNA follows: TGTGCCATCAGTGGGGGACAGGGATTCTCCTACGAGCAGTACTTC. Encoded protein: CAISGGQGFSYEQYF.

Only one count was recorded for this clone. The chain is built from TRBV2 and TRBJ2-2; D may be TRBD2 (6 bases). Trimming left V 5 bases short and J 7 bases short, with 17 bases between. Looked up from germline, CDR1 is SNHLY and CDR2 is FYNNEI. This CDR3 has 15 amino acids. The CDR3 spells CASSLPGLPSGELFF. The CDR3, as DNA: TGTGCCAGCAGTCTCCCGGGACTTCCGAGCGGGGAGCTGTTTTTT. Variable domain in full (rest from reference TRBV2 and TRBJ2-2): EPEVTQTPSHQVTQMGQEVILRCVPISNHLYFYWYRQILGQKVEFLVSFYNNEISEKSEIFDDQFSVERPDGSNFTLKIRSTKLEDSAMYFCASSLPGLPSGELFFGEGSRLTVL.

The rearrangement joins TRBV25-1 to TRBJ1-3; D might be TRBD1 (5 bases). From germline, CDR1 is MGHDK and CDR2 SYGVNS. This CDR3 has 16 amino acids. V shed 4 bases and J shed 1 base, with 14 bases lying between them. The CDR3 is CASSVVRGGSGNTIYF. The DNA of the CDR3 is TGTGCCAGCAGTGTCGTCCGGGGCGGGTCTGGAAACACCATATATTTT.

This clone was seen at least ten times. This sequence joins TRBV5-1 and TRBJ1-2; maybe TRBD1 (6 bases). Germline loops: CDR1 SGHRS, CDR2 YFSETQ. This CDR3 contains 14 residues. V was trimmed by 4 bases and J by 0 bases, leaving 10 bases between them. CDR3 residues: CASSKTGPNYGYTF. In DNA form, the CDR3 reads TGCGCCAGCAGCAAGACAGGCCCTAACTATGGCTACACCTTC.

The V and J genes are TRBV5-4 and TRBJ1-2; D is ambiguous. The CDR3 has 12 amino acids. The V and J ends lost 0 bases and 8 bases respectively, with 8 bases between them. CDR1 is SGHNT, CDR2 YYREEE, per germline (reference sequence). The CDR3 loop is CASSLADWGYTF. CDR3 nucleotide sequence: TGTGCCAGCAGCTTGGCCGACTGGGGCTACACCTTC.

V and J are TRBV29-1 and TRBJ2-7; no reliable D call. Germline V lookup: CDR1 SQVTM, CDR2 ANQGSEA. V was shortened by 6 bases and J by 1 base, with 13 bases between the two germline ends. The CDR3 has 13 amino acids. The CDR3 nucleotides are TGCAGCGTGACCTTGGGATCTTCCTACGAGCAGTACTTC. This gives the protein CSVTLGSSYEQYF.

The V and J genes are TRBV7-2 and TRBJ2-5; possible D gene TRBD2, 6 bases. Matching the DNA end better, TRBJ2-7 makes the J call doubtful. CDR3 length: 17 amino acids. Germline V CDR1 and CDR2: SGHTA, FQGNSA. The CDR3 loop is CASSLDGRGKSSYEQYF. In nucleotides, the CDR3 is TGTGCCAGCAGCTTAGATGGTCGGGGGAAGAGCTCCTACGAGCAGTACTTC.

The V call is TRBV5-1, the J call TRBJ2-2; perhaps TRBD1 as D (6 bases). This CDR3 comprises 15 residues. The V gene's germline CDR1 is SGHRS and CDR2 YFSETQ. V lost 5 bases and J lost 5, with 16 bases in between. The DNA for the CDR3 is TGCGCCAGCAGGTACGGGACACGAGGAACCGGGGAGCTGTTTTTT. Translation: CASRYGTRGTGELFF. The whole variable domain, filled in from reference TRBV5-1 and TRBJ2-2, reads KAGVTQTPRYLIKTRGQQVTLSCSPISGHRSVSWYQQTPGQGLQFLFEYFSETQRNKGNFPGRFSGRQFSNSRSEMNVSTLELGDSALYLCASRYGTRGTGELFFGEGSRLTVL.

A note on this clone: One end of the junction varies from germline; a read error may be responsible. Here the CDR3 reads CASSLAPIRSHEQYF. The CDR3 DNA is TGTGCCAGCAGCTTGGCCCCGATTCGCTCCCACGAGCAGTACTTC. V usage is TRBV5-5 and J usage is TRBJ2-7; D unresolved. The CDR3 is 15 residues long. Per germline, CDR1 SGHKS and CDR2 YYEKEE (reference sequence).

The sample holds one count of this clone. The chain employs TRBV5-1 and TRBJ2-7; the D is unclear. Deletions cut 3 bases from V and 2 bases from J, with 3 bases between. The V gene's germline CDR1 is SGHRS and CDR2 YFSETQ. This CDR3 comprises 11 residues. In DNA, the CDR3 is TGCGCCAGCAGCTCCCCCTACGAGCAGTACTTC. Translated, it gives CASSSPYEQYF.

In DNA form, the CDR3 reads TGTGCCAGCAGTCCGGGACAGGACATTTACGAGCAGTACTTC. Its translation: CASSPGQDIYEQYF. The chain links TRBV7-2 to TRBJ2-7; 8 bases map to TRBD1. The CDR3 spans 14 residues. The junction had 8 bases not matched to a gene; V was cut back by 6 bases and J by 4 bases. In germline, CDR1 is SGHTA, CDR2 FQGNSA.

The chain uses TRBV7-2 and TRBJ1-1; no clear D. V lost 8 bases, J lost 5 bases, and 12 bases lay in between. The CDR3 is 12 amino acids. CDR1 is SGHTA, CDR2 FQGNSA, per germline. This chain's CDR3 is CASRHRGTEAFF. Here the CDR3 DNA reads TGTGCCAGCCGGCACCGAGGAACTGAAGCTTTCTTT.

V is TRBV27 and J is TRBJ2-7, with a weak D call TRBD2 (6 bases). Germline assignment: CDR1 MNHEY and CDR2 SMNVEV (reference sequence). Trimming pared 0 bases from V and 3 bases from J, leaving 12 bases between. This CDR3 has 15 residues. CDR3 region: CASSLSLAAHYEQYF. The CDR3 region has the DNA TGTGCCAGCAGTTTATCATTAGCGGCCCACTACGAGCAGTACTTC.

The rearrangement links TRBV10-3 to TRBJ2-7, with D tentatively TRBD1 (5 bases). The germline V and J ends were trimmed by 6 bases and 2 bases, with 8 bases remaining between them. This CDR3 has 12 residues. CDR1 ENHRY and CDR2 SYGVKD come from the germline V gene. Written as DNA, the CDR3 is TGTGCCATCAGGGACAACACCTACGAGCAGTACTTC. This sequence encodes CAIRDNTYEQYF.

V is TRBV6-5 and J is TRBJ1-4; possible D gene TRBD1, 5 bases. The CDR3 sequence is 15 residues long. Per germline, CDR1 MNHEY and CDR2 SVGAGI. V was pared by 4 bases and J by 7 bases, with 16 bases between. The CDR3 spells CASSSPGRAGEKLFF. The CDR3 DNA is TGTGCCAGCAGTTCCCCGGGACGAGCGGGTGAAAAACTGTTTTTT.

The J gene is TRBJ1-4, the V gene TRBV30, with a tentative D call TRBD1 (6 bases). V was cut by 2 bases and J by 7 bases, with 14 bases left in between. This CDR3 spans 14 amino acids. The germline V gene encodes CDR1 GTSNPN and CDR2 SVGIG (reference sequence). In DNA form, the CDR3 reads TGTGCCTGGAGTAGTACAGGGCTTGGTGAAAAACTGTTTTTT. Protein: CAWSSTGLGEKLFF.

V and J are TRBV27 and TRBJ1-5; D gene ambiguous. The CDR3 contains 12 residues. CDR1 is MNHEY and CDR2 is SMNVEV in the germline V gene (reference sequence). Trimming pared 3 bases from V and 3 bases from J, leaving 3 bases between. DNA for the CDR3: TGTGCCAGCAGTTTTCTCAATCAGCCCCAGCATTTT. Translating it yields CASSFLNQPQHF.

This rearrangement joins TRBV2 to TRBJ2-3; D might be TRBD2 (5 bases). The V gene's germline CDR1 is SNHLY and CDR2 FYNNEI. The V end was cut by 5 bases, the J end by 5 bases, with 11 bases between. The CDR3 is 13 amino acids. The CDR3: CASSRGNGDTQYF. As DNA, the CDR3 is TGTGCCAGCAGTAGAGGGAACGGAGATACGCAGTATTTT.